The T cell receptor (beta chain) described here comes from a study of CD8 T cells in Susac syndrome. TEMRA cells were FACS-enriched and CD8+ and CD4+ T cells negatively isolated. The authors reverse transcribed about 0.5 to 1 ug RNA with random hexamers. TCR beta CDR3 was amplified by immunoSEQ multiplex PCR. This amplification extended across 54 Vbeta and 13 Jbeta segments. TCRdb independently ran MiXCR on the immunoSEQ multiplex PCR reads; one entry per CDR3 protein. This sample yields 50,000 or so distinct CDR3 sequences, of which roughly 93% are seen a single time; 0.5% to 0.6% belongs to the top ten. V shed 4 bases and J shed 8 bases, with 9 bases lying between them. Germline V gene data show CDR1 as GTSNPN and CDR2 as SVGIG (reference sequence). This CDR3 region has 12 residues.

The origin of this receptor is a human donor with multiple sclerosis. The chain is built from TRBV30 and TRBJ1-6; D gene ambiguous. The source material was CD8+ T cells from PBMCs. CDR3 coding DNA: TGTGCCTGGAACGGTCCCCATTCACCCCTCCACTTT. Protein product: CAWNGPHSPLHF.